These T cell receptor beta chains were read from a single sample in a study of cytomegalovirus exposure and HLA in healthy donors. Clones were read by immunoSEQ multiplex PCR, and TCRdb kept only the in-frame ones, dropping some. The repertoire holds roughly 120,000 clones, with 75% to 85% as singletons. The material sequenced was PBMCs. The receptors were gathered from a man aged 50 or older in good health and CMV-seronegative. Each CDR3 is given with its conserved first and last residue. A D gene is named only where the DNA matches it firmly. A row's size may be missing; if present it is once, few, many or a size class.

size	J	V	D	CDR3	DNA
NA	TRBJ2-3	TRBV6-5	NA	CASSPDRDSDTQYF	TGTGCCAGCAGCCCAGACAGGGACTCAGATACGCAGTATTTT
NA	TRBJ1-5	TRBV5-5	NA	CASSIAWDTRGSQPQHF	TGTGCCAGCAGCATTGCTTGGGACACCAGAGGTAGTCAGCCCCAGCATTTT
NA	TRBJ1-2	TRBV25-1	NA	CASSVGGYYGYTF	TGTGCCAGCAGTGTGGGGGGATACTATGGCTACACCTTC
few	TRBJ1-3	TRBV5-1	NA	CASSLGQNSGNTIYF	TGCGCCAGCAGCTTGGGGCAGAACTCTGGAAACACCATATATTTT
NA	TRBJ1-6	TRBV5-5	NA	CASSFTGKSSYNSPLHF	TGTGCCAGCAGCTTTACGGGGAAAAGCTCCTATAATTCACCCCTCCACTTT
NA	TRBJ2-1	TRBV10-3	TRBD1	CAISAGTGGNEQFF	TGTGCCATCAGCGCCGGGACAGGGGGAAATGAGCAGTTCTTC
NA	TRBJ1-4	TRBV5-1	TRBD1	CASSIPGQGSEKLFF	TGCGCCAGCAGCATACCGGGACAGGGGAGTGAAAAACTGTTTTTT
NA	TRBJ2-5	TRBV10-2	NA	CASSVPGQETQYF	TGCGCCAGCAGTGTCCCAGGCCAAGAGACCCAGTACTTC
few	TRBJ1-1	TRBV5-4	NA	CASSLAQERTEAFF	TGTGCCAGCAGCTTGGCGCAGGAACGGACTGAAGCTTTCTTT
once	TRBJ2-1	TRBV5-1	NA	CASSTTPGDEQFF	TGCGCCAGCAGCACGACCCCAGGGGATGAGCAGTTCTTC
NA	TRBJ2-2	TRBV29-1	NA	CSVGYAANTGELFF	TGCAGCGTTGGGTATGCGGCGAACACCGGGGAGCTGTTTTTT
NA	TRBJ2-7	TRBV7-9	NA	CASSPTRDFNPYEQYF	TGTGCCAGCAGCCCTACCCGGGACTTCAATCCCTACGAGCAGTACTTC
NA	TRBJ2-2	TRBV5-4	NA	CASSRGVEGMNTGELFF	TGTGCCAGCAGCCGGGGTGTGGAGGGGATGAACACCGGGGAGCTGTTTTTT
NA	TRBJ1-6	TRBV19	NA	CASSISGRNSPLHF	TGTGCCAGTAGTATTTCTGGGCGTAATTCACCCCTCCACTTT
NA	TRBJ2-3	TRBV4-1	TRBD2	CASSQDPSGGAAVLYF	TGCGCCAGCAGCCAAGATCCTAGCGGGGGGGCCGCGGTACTGTATTTT
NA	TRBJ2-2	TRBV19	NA	CASSPEGANTGELFF	TGTGCCAGTAGTCCCGAGGGGGCGAACACCGGGGAGCTGTTTTTT
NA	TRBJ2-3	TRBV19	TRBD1	CASSSPGTGKTDTQYF	TGTGCCAGTAGTAGCCCCGGGACAGGGAAGACAGATACGCAGTATTTT
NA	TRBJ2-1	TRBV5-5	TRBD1	CASSKTPGQEYNEQFF	TGTGCCAGCAGCAAAACACCGGGACAGGAATACAATGAGCAGTTCTTC
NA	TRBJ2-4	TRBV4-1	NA	CASSQDVADKNIQYF	TGCGCCAGCAGCCAAGATGTGGCAGACAAAAACATTCAGTACTTC
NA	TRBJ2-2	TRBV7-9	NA	CASSPHAGELFF	TGTGCCAGCAGCCCCCATGCCGGGGAGCTGTTTTTT
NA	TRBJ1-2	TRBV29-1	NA	CSVVSGRNNYGYTF	TGCAGCGTTGTTTCCGGCAGGAATAACTATGGCTACACCTTC
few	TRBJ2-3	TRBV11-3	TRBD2	CASSPRTSGAATDTQYF	TGTGCCAGCAGCCCAAGGACTAGCGGGGCCGCCACAGATACGCAGTATTTT
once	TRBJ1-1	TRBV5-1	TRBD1	CASSSQTGASNTEAFF	TGCGCCAGCAGCTCACAGACAGGGGCTTCGAACACTGAAGCTTTCTTT
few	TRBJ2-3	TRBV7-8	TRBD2	CASSPLAGVTDTQYF	TGTGCCAGCAGCCCTTTAGCGGGGGTCACAGATACGCAGTATTTT
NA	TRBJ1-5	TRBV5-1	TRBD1	CASSLGTDTHQPQHF	TGCGCCAGCAGCTTAGGGACAGACACTCATCAGCCCCAGCATTTT
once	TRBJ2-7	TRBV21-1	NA	CASTLRYTGQEQYF	TGTGCCAGCACCCTACGCTACACAGGGCAGGAGCAGTACTTC
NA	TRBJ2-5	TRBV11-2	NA	CASTPGGDGEETQYF	TGTGCCAGCACCCCCGGCGGGGACGGGGAAGAGACCCAGTACTTC
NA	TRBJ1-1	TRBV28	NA	CASNLVRGRSYMNTEAFF	TGTGCCAGCAACCTTGTCAGGGGACGGTCATATATGAACACTGAAGCTTTCTTT
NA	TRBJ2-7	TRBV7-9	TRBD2	CASNQGGSSYEQYF	TGTGCCAGCAACCAGGGAGGGAGCTCCTACGAGCAGTACTTC
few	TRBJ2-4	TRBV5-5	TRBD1	CASSSGTGGLFGIQYF	TGTGCCAGCAGCTCCGGGACAGGGGGCTTATTTGGCATTCAGTACTTC
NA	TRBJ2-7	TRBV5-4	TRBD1	CASSRGQGDHEQYF	TGTGCCAGCAGCAGGGGACAGGGGGACCACGAGCAGTACTTC
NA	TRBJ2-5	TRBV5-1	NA	CASSLIGGETQYF	TGCGCCAGCAGCTTGATAGGGGGAGAGACCCAGTACTTC
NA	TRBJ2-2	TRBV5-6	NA	CASSFLGVGGELFF	TGTGCCAGCAGCTTTTTGGGCGTCGGCGGGGAGCTGTTTTTT
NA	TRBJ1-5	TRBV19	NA	CASMEGSNQPQHF	TGTGCCAGTATGGAGGGCAGCAATCAGCCCCAGCATTTT
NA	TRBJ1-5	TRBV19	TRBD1	CASSEDRALGQPQHF	TGTGCCAGTAGTGAAGACAGGGCCCTAGGTCAGCCCCAGCATTTT
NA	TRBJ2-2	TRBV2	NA	CASSGPGGTTGELFF	TGTGCCAGCAGTGGGCCGGGGGGCACAACCGGGGAGCTGTTTTTT
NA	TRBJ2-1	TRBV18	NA	CASSPVQTGTYLF	TGTGCCAGCTCACCGGTACAGACCGGGACTTATCTCTTC
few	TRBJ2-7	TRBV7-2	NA	CASSFIGGTYEQYF	TGTGCCAGCAGCTTCATAGGCGGAACCTACGAGCAGTACTTC
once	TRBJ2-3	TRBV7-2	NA	CASSFSSGRDTQYF	TGTGCCAGCAGCTTTTCATCGGGGAGAGATACGCAGTATTTT
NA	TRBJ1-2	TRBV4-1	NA	CASSQRRGGYTF	TGCGCCAGCAGCCAGAGAAGGGGTGGCTACACCTTC
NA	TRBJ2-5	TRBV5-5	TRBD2	CASSLEGLSVTQYF	TGTGCCAGCAGCTTGGAGGGACTATCGGTGACCCAGTACTTC
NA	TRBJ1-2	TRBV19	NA	CASSIALLRDGYTF	TGTGCCAGTAGTATAGCCCTCTTAAGAGATGGCTACACCTTC
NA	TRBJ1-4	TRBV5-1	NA	CASSLTPGFVGEKLFF	TGCGCCAGCAGCTTGACTCCAGGGTTCGTCGGCGAAAAACTGTTTTTT
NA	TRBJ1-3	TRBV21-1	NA	CASSKEGRPWAADF	TGTGCCAGCAGCAAGGAGGGAAGGCCATGGGCTGCGGACTTT
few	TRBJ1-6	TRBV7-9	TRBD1	CSSSSPGQNSPLHF	TGTTCCAGCAGCTCCCCGGGACAGAATTCACCCCTCCACTTT
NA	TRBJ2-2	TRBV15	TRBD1	CATTLGTGEGGELFF	TGTGCCACCACCCTAGGGACAGGGGAGGGCGGGGAGCTGTTTTTT
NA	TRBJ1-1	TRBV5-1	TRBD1	CASSSQPTGENTEAFF	TGCGCCAGCAGCTCACAACCTACAGGGGAGAACACTGAAGCTTTCTTT